This passage covers 31 T cell receptor beta chains from one sample sequenced in a study of identical twins. Each CDR3 protein gets one entry after TCRdb re-called the 5' RACE reads with MiXCR. The data show about 200,000 distinct CDR3 sequences, with 15% to 20% seen just once and about 38% held by the top ten. These data were also filed under a second study, of T cells expressing NK-cell markers.

The sequenced sample consisted of CD8+ T cells sorted from blood. These receptor sequences come from a woman under 30 in good health.

In this sample, this clonotype turned up a few times. The V gene is TRBV20-1, the J gene TRBJ2-1, with 7 bases lining up with TRBD2. Germline CDR1 and CDR2: DFQATT and SNEGSKA (reference sequence). J lost 8 bases, V lost 5 bases, and 12 bases had no gene match. This CDR3 has 14 amino acids. For the CDR3, the DNA is TGCAGTGCTCCCGGGACTACCTCTTGGGATGAGCAGTTCTTC. Its protein product is CSAPGTTSWDEQFF.

The V gene is TRBV10-2, the J gene TRBJ2-3; 8 positions match TRBD2. V lost 2 bases, J lost 10 bases, and 11 bases stayed unmatched. The CDR3 totals 15 residues. The germline V gene has CDR1 WSHSY and CDR2 SAAADI. The CDR3: CASSEGAGLGWAQYF. The CDR3 DNA sequence: TGCGCCAGCAGTGAGGGGGCGGGACTAGGCTGGGCGCAGTATTTT.

This clonotype was seen more than once but under ten times. This chain joins TRBV5-1 and TRBJ2-3; no definite D call. Between the trimmed V and J ends, which lost 0 bases and 2 bases, there was a span of 10 bases. Germline lookup yields CDR1 SGHRS and CDR2 YFSETQ. The CDR3 contains 15 residues. In nucleotides, the CDR3 is TGCGCCAGCAGCTTGGAGCAGCCGTTCACAGATACGCAGTATTTT. Translation: CASSLEQPFTDTQYF. The whole variable domain, filled in from reference TRBV5-1 and TRBJ2-3, reads KAGVTQTPRYLIKTRGQQVTLSCSPISGHRSVSWYQQTPGQGLQFLFEYFSETQRNKGNFPGRFSGRQFSNSRSEMNVSTLELGDSALYLCASSLEQPFTDTQYFGPGTRLTVL.

V and J are TRBV27 and TRBJ1-1; D may be TRBD1 (5 bases). CDR1 MNHEY and CDR2 SMNVEV come from the germline V gene (reference sequence). This CDR3 region has 14 residues. The V gene lost 5 bases and the J gene lost 4 bases, with 14 bases spanning the gap. CDR3: CASSPGVSGTEAFF. CDR3 nucleotides: TGTGCCAGCAGTCCGGGGGTATCAGGCACTGAAGCTTTCTTT.

The table lists this clonotype with a few counts. The V gene is TRBV12-3 or TRBV12-4, the J gene TRBJ1-1; D is ambiguous. The CDR3 has 12 amino acids. Trimming shortened V by 1 base and J by 6 bases, and 6 bases separated the two germline ends. The CDR3 protein is CASSLGTPEAFF. CDR3 DNA: TGTGCCAGCAGTTTAGGGACCCCTGAAGCTTTCTTT.

This rearrangement joins TRBV7-3 to TRBJ2-3; weak D call: TRBD1 (6 bases). The length of the CDR3 is 14 residues. V shed 4 bases and J shed 5 bases, with 13 bases lying between them. Germline V gene lookup returns CDR1 SGHTA and CDR2 FQGTGA. CDR3 sequence reads: CASSSGRGRDTQYF. As DNA, the CDR3 is TGTGCCAGCAGCTCGGGCAGGGGTAGAGATACGCAGTATTTT. The variable domain in full, with the rest retrieved from reference TRBV7-3 and TRBJ2-3, is GAGVSQTPSNKVTEKGKYVELRCDPISGHTALYWYRQSLGQGPEFLIYFQGTGAADDSGLPNDRFFAVRPEGSVSTLKIQRTERGDSAVYLCASSSGRGRDTQYFGPGTRLTVL.

This clonotype occurred a few times. The chain has TRBV29-1 and TRBJ1-2; D not resolved. Trimming pared 4 bases from V and 4 bases from J, leaving 13 bases between. Germline V gene lookup returns CDR1 SQVTM and CDR2 ANQGSEA. This CDR3 is built from 13 residues. The CDR3 DNA reads as TGCAGCGTTGTAGAAAGGGATGGCTATGGCTACACCTTC. It translates to CSVVERDGYGYTF. Complete variable domain (other parts from reference TRBV29-1 and TRBJ1-2): SAVISQKPSRDICQRGTSLTIQCQVDSQVTMMFWYRQQPGQSLTLIATANQGSEATYESGFVIDKFPISRPNLTFSTLTVSNMSPEDSSIYLCSVVERDGYGYTFGSGTRLTVV.

This chain uses TRBV4-3 with TRBJ2-1, with 7 bases identical to TRBD2. After removal of 3 bases from V and 8 bases from J, the junction contained 16 bases not matched to a gene. The CDR3 length is 17 residues. Germline lookup yields CDR1 LGHNA and CDR2 YSLEER. The CDR3 DNA follows: TGCGCCAGCAGCCATTTGTCTGACGGCGGGAGTTGGTATGAGCAGTTCTTC. It encodes CASSHLSDGGSWYEQFF.

Only a few counts were recorded for this clonotype. The V gene is TRBV7-9, the J gene TRBJ2-5; perhaps TRBD2 as D (5 bases). Trimming cost V 2 bases and J 1 base, with 11 bases left between them. Germline CDR1 SEHNR, CDR2 FQNEAQ (reference sequence). The CDR3 consists of 15 residues. The CDR3 is CASSLFGVSQETQYF. In nucleotides, the CDR3 is TGTGCCAGCAGCTTATTCGGGGTCAGCCAAGAGACCCAGTACTTC.

This sequence joins TRBV29-1 and TRBJ2-2, with D possibly being TRBD1 or TRBD2 (5 bases each). The CDR3 consists of 14 residues. The V end lost 7 bases, the J end lost 5 bases, and 17 bases lay between the germline ends. Germline CDR1 and CDR2: SQVTM and ANQGSEA. CDR3 sequence (DNA): TGCAGCGGATTAATCGGGACGGGGACCGGGGAGCTGTTTTTT. It yields the protein CSGLIGTGTGELFF.

The chain employs TRBV2 and TRBJ2-5, with D perhaps matching TRBD1 (6 bases). Trimming took off 4 bases at V and 5 bases at J, with 17 bases between the two ends. CDR3 length equals 15 residues. CDR1 is SNHLY and CDR2 is FYNNEI in the germline V gene. Here the CDR3 DNA reads TGTGCCAGCAGTGGGGACAAGTCTAATGGGGAGACCCAGTACTTC. Translated: CASSGDKSNGETQYF.

The chain links TRBV29-1 to TRBJ2-2; D might be TRBD2 (6 bases). Deletions cut 8 bases from V and 5 bases from J, with 15 bases between. The CDR3 consists of 13 residues. Germline CDR1 is SQVTM and CDR2 is ANQGSEA. CDR3 coding DNA: TGCAGCACATGGCTAGGAGGGACCGGGGAGCTGTTTTTT. This sequence encodes CSTWLGGTGELFF.

This clonotype has just a few counts. The chain joins TRBV27 to TRBJ2-1; D possibly corresponds to TRBD2 (5 bases). Between the trimmed V and J ends, which lost 0 bases and 1 base, there was a span of 10 bases. CDR3 length: 16 amino acids. Looked up from germline, CDR1 is MNHEY and CDR2 is SMNVEV (reference sequence). CDR3 amino acids: CASSLSSAGSYNEQFF. CDR3 in DNA: TGTGCCAGCAGTTTATCTAGCGCTGGGTCCTACAATGAGCAGTTCTTC.

This clonotype was counted only a few times. This sequence joins TRBV4-2 and TRBJ2-7; D unclear. CDR1 and CDR2 (germline): LGHNA, YNFKEQ. CDR3 length: 11 amino acids. The V and J ends lost 8 bases and 4 bases respectively, with 9 bases between them. The CDR3 loop is CASGVGYEQYF. DNA of the CDR3: TGTGCCAGCGGGGTAGGGTACGAGCAGTACTTC.

In its sample, this clonotype was seen many times. The V call is TRBV12-3 or TRBV12-4, the J call TRBJ2-7; either TRBD1 or TRBD2 may fit D (5 bases each). The CDR3 is 14 amino acids. V dropped 3 bases and J dropped 2 bases, with 11 bases sitting between them. CDR3: CASSLGVGAYEQYF. The CDR3 nucleotides are TGTGCCAGCAGTTTGGGGGTAGGAGCCTACGAGCAGTACTTC.

In this sample, this clonotype turned up many times. This sequence joins TRBV29-1 and TRBJ1-2; D is unclear. Germline V gene lookup returns CDR1 SQVTM and CDR2 ANQGSEA. The CDR3 consists of 12 residues. V lost 3 bases to trimming and J lost 0 bases, with 5 bases between them. The chain's CDR3 is CSVEGTNYGYTF. In DNA, the CDR3 is TGCAGCGTTGAGGGGACTAACTATGGCTACACCTTC.

The genes are TRBV11-2 and TRBJ2-1, with D hard to call. CDR1 and CDR2 from the germline V gene are SGHAT and FQNNGV. Trimming stripped 2 bases from V and 0 bases from J, with 8 bases between. The CDR3 loop spans 15 amino acids. The CDR3 nucleotides read TGTGCCAGCAGCTTAAGGCGTGGCTCCTACAATGAGCAGTTCTTC. Translation: CASSLRRGSYNEQFF. The whole variable domain, remainder taken from reference TRBV11-2 and TRBJ2-1, is EAGVAQSPRYKIIEKRQSVAFWCNPISGHATLYWYQQILGQGPKLLIQFQNNGVVDDSQLPKDRFSAERLKGVDSTLKIQPAKLEDSAVYLCASSLRRGSYNEQFFGPGTRLTVL.

The V call is TRBV12-3 or TRBV12-4, the J call TRBJ2-7; D unclear. Trimming took 3 bases from V and 2 from J, leaving 8 bases between them. The CDR3 contains 13 residues. The CDR3, as DNA: TGTGCCAGCAGTTTCGGTTTCGCCTACGAGCAGTACTTC. Amino acid sequence: CASSFGFAYEQYF.

This clonotype was seen only a few times. Here the CDR3 DNA reads TGTGCCACCAGTGCGGGCAGTTTTCAGCCCCAGCATTTT. This encodes CATSAGSFQPQHF. The chain uses TRBV24-1 and TRBJ1-5; unclear D gene. Trimming took off 5 bases at V and 6 bases at J, with 10 bases between the two ends. This CDR3 region has 13 residues. Germline CDR1 is KGHDR and CDR2 is SFDVKD.

This clonotype came up many times. The chain employs TRBV7-2 and TRBJ2-3; TRBD2 aligns across 8 bases. CDR1 is SGHTA and CDR2 is FQGNSA in the germline V gene. The J segment lost 4 bases and the V segment lost 0 bases, leaving 9 bases of the junction unmatched. The CDR3 loop spans 17 amino acids. The CDR3 coding sequence is TGTGCCAGCAGCTTAGCCCCCGGGACTAGAGGGGCAGATACGCAGTATTTT. It encodes CASSLAPGTRGADTQYF.

The rearrangement links TRBV11-1 to TRBJ2-7; either TRBD1 or TRBD2 may supply D (7 bases each). The CDR3 runs 14 residues. Germline loops: CDR1 SGHAT, CDR2 FQDESV (reference sequence). V gave up 5 bases and J gave up 4 bases, with 15 bases separating them. CDR3 in DNA: TGTGCCAGCAGCCACAGACAGGGACTATACGAGCAGTACTTC. It translates to CASSHRQGLYEQYF.

The sample holds many counts of this clonotype. This chain joins TRBV24-1 and TRBJ2-2; no clear D gene. V lost 1 base and J lost 4, with 0 bases in between. CDR3 length equals 12 residues. Germline V gene lookup returns CDR1 KGHDR and CDR2 SFDVKD. The CDR3 DNA reads as TGTGCCACCAGTGATTTCACCGGGGAGCTGTTTTTT. Translating it yields CATSDFTGELFF.

This chain uses TRBV7-7 with TRBJ2-6; D is ambiguous. V lost 8 bases and J lost 4, with 15 bases in between. CDR1 is SSHAT and CDR2 is FNYEAQ in the germline V gene (reference sequence). The CDR3 length is 15 residues. CDR3 sequence (DNA): TGTGCCAGCGGCCGATGTCTGTGGGGGGCCAACGTCCTGACTTTC. It encodes CASGRCLWGANVLTF. Full variable domain (remainder filled in from reference TRBV7-7 and TRBJ2-6): GAGVSQSPRYKVTKRGQDVTLRCDPISSHATLYWYQQALGQGPEFLTYFNYEAQPDKSGLPSDRFSAERPEGSISTLTIQRTEQRDSAMYRCASGRCLWGANVLTFGAGSRLTVL.

This clonotype showed up just a few times. The chain links TRBV11-2 to TRBJ2-3; no definite D call. The germline V gene has CDR1 SGHAT and CDR2 FQNNGV. Trimming pared 0 bases from V and 10 bases from J, leaving 11 bases between. This CDR3 is 13 amino acids long. In DNA, the CDR3 is TGTGCCAGCAGCTTAGAAGGAAGTGAGGCGCAGTATTTT. It yields the protein CASSLEGSEAQYF.

There are many counts of this clonotype. The gene calls are TRBV27 and TRBJ2-7; D call uncertain. The CDR3 sequence is 12 residues long. Trimming cost V 5 bases and J 5 bases, with 10 bases left between them. Germline V gene sequence: CDR1 MNHEY, CDR2 SMNVEV (reference sequence). The CDR3 DNA reads TGTGCCAGCAGTGGCCCCCTCCACGAGCAGTACTTC. As protein: CASSGPLHEQYF.

The chain recombines TRBV6-1 with TRBJ2-1; 13 bases fit TRBD2. Germline V gene sequence: CDR1 MNHNS, CDR2 SASEGT. The CDR3 totals 16 residues. The V segment lost 6 bases and the J segment 6 bases; nucleotides outside the gene matches: 8. For the CDR3, the DNA is TGTGCCAGCAGCGTGTATACTAGCGGGGGGGCCAATGAGCAGTTCTTC. Its protein is CASSVYTSGGANEQFF.

This clonotype was picked up a small number of times. This chain joins TRBV14 and TRBJ2-1, with unresolved D. The CDR3 consists of 14 residues. The ends were cut back, 1 base at V and 3 bases at J, with 7 bases in the middle. Germline CDR1 is SGHDN and CDR2 is FVKESK. The CDR3 region has the DNA TGTGCCAGCAGCCAAGGGACCCTCTACAATGAGCAGTTCTTC. Protein: CASSQGTLYNEQFF.

This clonotype was counted only a few times. V and J are TRBV11-2 and TRBJ1-1, with D unresolved. Germline V lookup: CDR1 SGHAT, CDR2 FQNNGV. The CDR3 sequence is 13 residues long. The ends were cut back, 3 bases at V and 2 bases at J, with 7 bases in the middle. This chain's CDR3 is CASSLIHNTEAFF. For the CDR3, the DNA is TGTGCCAGCAGCTTGATCCACAACACTGAAGCTTTCTTT. The full variable domain, with the rest looked up from reference TRBV11-2 and TRBJ1-1, is EAGVAQSPRYKIIEKRQSVAFWCNPISGHATLYWYQQILGQGPKLLIQFQNNGVVDDSQLPKDRFSAERLKGVDSTLKIQPAKLEDSAVYLCASSLIHNTEAFFGQGTRLTVV.

The chain employs TRBV7-2 and TRBJ2-3, with 12 bases aligning to TRBD2. The CDR3 sequence is 15 residues long. With V trimmed by 4 bases and J by 9 bases, 8 bases remained unmatched. Germline lookup yields CDR1 SGHTA and CDR2 FQGNSA. The CDR3 reads CASSSSGGALHTQYF. CDR3 bases: TGTGCCAGCAGCTCTAGCGGGGGGGCCTTGCACACGCAGTATTTT.

The V gene is TRBV20-1, the J gene TRBJ2-7; D gene ambiguous. V lost 1 base and J lost 2, with 12 bases in between. The CDR3 runs 14 residues. The V gene's germline CDR1 is DFQATT and CDR2 SNEGSKA (reference sequence). The CDR3 here is CSARGRALTYEQYF. Here the CDR3 DNA reads TGCAGTGCTAGAGGCCGGGCTCTAACCTACGAGCAGTACTTC.

This chain uses TRBV11-2 with TRBJ2-1; D perhaps matches TRBD1 (5 bases). The CDR3 is 19 amino acids. Per the germline V gene, CDR1 is SGHAT and CDR2 is FQNNGV. The ends were cut back, 1 base at V and 0 bases at J, with 19 bases in the middle. As DNA, the CDR3 is TGTGCCAGCAGCTTAGGGGGCCTGGACAACCCGAACTCCTACAATGAGCAGTTCTTC. It encodes CASSLGGLDNPNSYNEQFF. Full variable domain (remainder filled in from reference TRBV11-2 and TRBJ2-1): EAGVAQSPRYKIIEKRQSVAFWCNPISGHATLYWYQQILGQGPKLLIQFQNNGVVDDSQLPKDRFSAERLKGVDSTLKIQPAKLEDSAVYLCASSLGGLDNPNSYNEQFFGPGTRLTVL.